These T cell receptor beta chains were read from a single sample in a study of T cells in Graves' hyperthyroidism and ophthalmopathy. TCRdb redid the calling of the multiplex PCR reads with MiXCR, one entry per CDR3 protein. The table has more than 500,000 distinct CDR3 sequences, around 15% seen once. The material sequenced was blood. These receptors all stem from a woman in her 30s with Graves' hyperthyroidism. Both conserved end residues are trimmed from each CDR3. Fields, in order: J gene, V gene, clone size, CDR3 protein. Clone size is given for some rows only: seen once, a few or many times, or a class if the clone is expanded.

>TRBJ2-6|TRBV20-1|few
SARRPGLSGANVLT
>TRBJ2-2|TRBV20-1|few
SARGENTGELF
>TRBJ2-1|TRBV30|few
AWTPGLAGTYNEQF
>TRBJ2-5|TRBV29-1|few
SVSGGNRETQY
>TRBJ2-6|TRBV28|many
ASSFRPSGANVLT
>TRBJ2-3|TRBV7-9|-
ASSHPLLADTQY
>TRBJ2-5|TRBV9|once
ASSVTGQTMGETQY
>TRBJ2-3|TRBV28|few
ASSPRRARKMDTQY
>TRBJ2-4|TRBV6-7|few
ASTCSGVKNIQY
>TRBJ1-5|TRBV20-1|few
SATLGGTDNQPQH
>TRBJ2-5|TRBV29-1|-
SVDPGLAVSN
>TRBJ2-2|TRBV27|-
ASKKTGGVGELF
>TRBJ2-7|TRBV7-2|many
ASTRGTGSYEQY
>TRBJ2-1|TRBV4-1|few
ASSQREDRVNEQF
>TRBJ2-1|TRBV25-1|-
ASSGNEGTYNEQF
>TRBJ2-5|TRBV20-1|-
SARGTSGVQETQY
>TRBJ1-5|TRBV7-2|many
ASSLFGRTGSNQPQH
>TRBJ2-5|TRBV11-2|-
ASTQGPEETQY
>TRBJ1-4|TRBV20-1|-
SAWAGVANEKLF
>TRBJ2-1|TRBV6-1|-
ASSEEAGTDYNEQF
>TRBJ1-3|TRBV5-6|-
ASSVPGDTIY
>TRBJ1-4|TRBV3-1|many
ASSQERTLNEKLF
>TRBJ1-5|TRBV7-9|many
ASSPGQDQPQH
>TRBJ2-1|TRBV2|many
ASDGNTGFNEQF
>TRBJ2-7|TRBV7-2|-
ASSPTRGYSYEQY
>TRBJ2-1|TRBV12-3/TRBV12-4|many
ASSLSGRIDEQF
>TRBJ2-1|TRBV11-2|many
ASSLAGGSNEQF
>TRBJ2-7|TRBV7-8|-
ASSPRPAGTRPSYEQY
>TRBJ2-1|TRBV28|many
ASSSAAEGYNEQF
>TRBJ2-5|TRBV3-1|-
ASISGLADWGETQY
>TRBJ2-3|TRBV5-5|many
ASSAAAWIVPSTDTQY